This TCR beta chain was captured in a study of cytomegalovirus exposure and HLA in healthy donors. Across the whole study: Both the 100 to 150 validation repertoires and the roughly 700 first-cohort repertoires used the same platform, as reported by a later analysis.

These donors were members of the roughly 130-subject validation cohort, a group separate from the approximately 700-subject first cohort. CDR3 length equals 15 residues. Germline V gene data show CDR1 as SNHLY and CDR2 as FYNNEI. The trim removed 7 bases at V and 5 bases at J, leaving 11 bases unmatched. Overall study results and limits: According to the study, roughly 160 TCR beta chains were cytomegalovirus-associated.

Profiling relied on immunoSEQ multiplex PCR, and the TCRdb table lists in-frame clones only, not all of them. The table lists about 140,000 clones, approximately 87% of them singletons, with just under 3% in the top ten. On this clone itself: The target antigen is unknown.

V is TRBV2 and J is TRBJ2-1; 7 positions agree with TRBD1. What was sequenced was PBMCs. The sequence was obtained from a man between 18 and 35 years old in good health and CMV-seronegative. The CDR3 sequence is CASIPDREFDNEQFF. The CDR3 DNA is TGTGCCAGCATTCCAGACAGGGAGTTCGACAATGAGCAGTTCTTC. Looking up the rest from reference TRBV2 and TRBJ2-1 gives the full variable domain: EPEVTQTPSHQVTQMGQEVILRCVPISNHLYFYWYRQILGQKVEFLVSFYNNEISEKSEIFDDQFSVERPDGSNFTLKIRSTKLEDSAMYFCASIPDREFDNEQFFGPGTRLTVL.